One and the same sample provided the 29 T cell receptor beta chains below, sequenced in a study of cytomegalovirus exposure and HLA in healthy donors. Both 60 Vbeta primers and 13 Jbeta primers went into the PCR. The assay was immunoSEQ multiplex PCR, and TCRdb's table has in-frame clones only and misses some. The listing records more than 100,000 clones. What was sequenced was PBMCs. These receptors were obtained from a woman aged 40 to 55 in good health and CMV-seronegative.

The chain has TRBV5-1 and TRBJ2-3; D gene unclear. Trimming shortened V by 1 base and J by 0 bases, and 9 bases separated the two germline ends. The CDR3 has 15 residues. Germline lookup yields CDR1 SGHRS and CDR2 YFSETQ. CDR3 region: CASSLTLSSTDTQYF. The CDR3 DNA reads TGCGCCAGCAGCTTGACATTATCTAGCACAGATACGCAGTATTTT.

Written as DNA, the CDR3 is TGTGCCAGCAGCTTAACTAGCGGGGCGAGAGAGACCCAGTACTTC. This gives the protein CASSLTSGARETQYF. V and J are TRBV7-3 and TRBJ2-5; 8 bases match TRBD2. Germline lookup yields CDR1 SGHTA and CDR2 FQGTGA. The CDR3 is made up of 15 amino acids. J was trimmed by 4 bases and V by 0 bases; bases with no gene match: 4.

As concerns this clone: Other DNA sequences in the same sample also yield this CDR3. Here the CDR3 reads CASSFLRGVGNTIYF. The DNA for the CDR3 is TGTGCCAGCAGCTTTCTCAGGGGTGTTGGGAACACCATATATTTT. J is TRBJ1-3 and V is TRBV11-2, with D possibly being TRBD1 (6 bases). The CDR3 has 15 amino acids. V lost 3 bases, J lost 7 bases, and 16 bases lay in between. Germline V gene sequence: CDR1 SGHAT, CDR2 FQNNGV.

The chain carries TRBV7-9 and TRBJ2-3; no firm D call. Per germline, CDR1 SEHNR and CDR2 FQNEAQ (reference sequence). Deletions cut 3 bases from V and 2 bases from J, with 6 bases between. The CDR3 is 13 residues long. Here the CDR3 reads CASSFGFTDTQYF. The CDR3 bases are TGTGCCAGCAGCTTCGGGTTCACAGATACGCAGTATTTT.

The J gene is TRBJ1-5, the V gene TRBV15, with D unclear. Germline values: CDR1 LNHNV, CDR2 YYDKDF (reference sequence). The CDR3 spans 15 residues. Trimming stripped 0 bases from V and 6 bases from J, with 12 bases between. The CDR3 DNA reads as TGTGCCACCAGCAGAGACGGGAAGGAGGGTCAGCCCCAGCATTTT. It codes for CATSRDGKEGQPQHF.

The chain joins TRBV7-3 to TRBJ2-1; D not certain. Trimming pared 2 bases from V and 4 bases from J, leaving 12 bases between. This CDR3 is 15 amino acids long. Germline V CDR1 and CDR2: SGHTA, FQGTGA. CDR3 DNA sequence: TGTGCCAGCAGCTTATTAAAGCGAGAATACAATGAGCAGTTCTTC. Protein: CASSLLKREYNEQFF. The whole variable domain, remainder taken from reference TRBV7-3 and TRBJ2-1, is GAGVSQTPSNKVTEKGKYVELRCDPISGHTALYWYRQSLGQGPEFLIYFQGTGAADDSGLPNDRFFAVRPEGSVSTLKIQRTERGDSAVYLCASSLLKREYNEQFFGPGTRLTVL.

The chain has TRBV11-2 and TRBJ2-7; no definite D call. Deletions cut 1 base from V and 3 bases from J, with 10 bases between. The germline CDR1 and CDR2 sequences are SGHAT and FQNNGV. This CDR3 region has 14 residues. This CDR3 is CASSLVFGGYEQYF. Written as DNA, the CDR3 is TGTGCCAGCAGCTTAGTATTTGGCGGCTACGAGCAGTACTTC.

Here the CDR3 reads CASSLAGRENIQYF. The CDR3 DNA reads as TGTGCCAGCAGCTTGGCCGGTCGCGAAAACATTCAGTACTTC. The chain uses TRBV5-4 and TRBJ2-4; D is unresolved. Germline lookup yields CDR1 SGHNT and CDR2 YYREEE (reference sequence). The CDR3 length is 14 residues. Trimming took off 0 bases at V and 5 bases at J, with 9 bases between the two ends. Supplemented by reference TRBV5-4 and TRBJ2-4, the full variable domain reads ETGVTQSPTHLIKTRGQQVTLRCSSQSGHNTVSWYQQALGQGPQFIFQYYREEENGRGNFPPRFSGLQFPNYSSELNVNALELDDSALYLCASSLAGRENIQYFGAGTRLSVL.

The V call is TRBV6-1, the J call TRBJ1-1, with 9 bases aligning to TRBD1. Looked up from germline, CDR1 is MNHNS and CDR2 is SASEGT. This CDR3 comprises 13 residues. V gave up 2 bases and J gave up 11 bases; unmatched junction bases: 6. The CDR3 is CASSERGTGRAFF. The CDR3 region has the DNA TGTGCCAGCAGTGAAAGGGGGACAGGGAGGGCTTTCTTT.

The genes are TRBV5-8 and TRBJ2-5; D not resolved. The CDR3 runs to 14 residues. Germline lookup yields CDR1 SGHTS and CDR2 YDEGEE. Trimming took off 4 bases at V and 2 bases at J, with 12 bases between the two ends. CDR3 sequence reads: CASSRGQLQETQYF. CDR3 DNA: TGTGCCAGCAGCCGTGGGCAACTTCAAGAGACCCAGTACTTC.

This rearrangement joins TRBV5-5 to TRBJ2-7, with TRBD1 matching 9 bases. Germline-derived CDR1 and CDR2 are SGHKS and YYEKEE (reference sequence). The CDR3 totals 15 residues. The trim removed 5 bases at V and 1 base at J, leaving 7 bases unmatched. The CDR3 nucleotides are TGTGCCAGCAGGCTGGGACAGGGATTATCCTACGAGCAGTACTTC. It translates to CASRLGQGLSYEQYF.

The chain has TRBV7-2 and TRBJ2-1, with TRBD2 identical over 7 bases. The V and J ends lost 0 bases and 3 bases, in that order; junction bases with no gene match: 2. CDR3 size: 15 residues. The germline gives CDR1 SGHTA, CDR2 FQGNSA. In DNA, the CDR3 is TGTGCCAGCAGCTTAGCCACTAGCGTCTACAATGAGCAGTTCTTC. Translated: CASSLATSVYNEQFF.

This sequence joins TRBV2 and TRBJ2-5; 9 bases agree with TRBD1. V was pared by 7 bases and J by 5 bases, with 8 bases of the junction left unmatched. This CDR3 is 14 amino acids long. Per germline, CDR1 SNHLY and CDR2 FYNNEI. CDR3 in amino acids: CASTTQGAAETQYF. CDR3 coding DNA: TGTGCCAGCACTACACAGGGGGCAGCGGAGACCCAGTACTTC.

The V and J genes are TRBV5-1 and TRBJ2-7, with 8 bases identical to TRBD1. After removal of 4 bases from V and 2 bases from J, the junction contained 17 bases not matched to a gene. The CDR3 runs to 18 residues. Germline-derived CDR1 and CDR2 are SGHRS and YFSETQ. The CDR3 sequence is CASSTLVGFPGQAYEQYF. The CDR3, as DNA: TGCGCCAGCAGCACACTGGTTGGATTTCCGGGACAGGCCTACGAGCAGTACTTC. Full variable domain (rest looked up from reference TRBV5-1 and TRBJ2-7): KAGVTQTPRYLIKTRGQQVTLSCSPISGHRSVSWYQQTPGQGLQFLFEYFSETQRNKGNFPGRFSGRQFSNSRSEMNVSTLELGDSALYLCASSTLVGFPGQAYEQYFGPGTRLTVT.

J is TRBJ1-2 and V is TRBV10-3; 7 bases are a match to TRBD1. Losses at the gene ends were 6 bases for V and 3 bases for J; bases not matched to a gene: 7. From germline, CDR1 is ENHRY and CDR2 SYGVKD. The CDR3 loop spans 14 amino acids. DNA of the CDR3: TGTGCCATCAGGGATCTAACAGGGGACTATGGCTACACCTTC. It translates to CAIRDLTGDYGYTF.

The V and J genes are TRBV28 and TRBJ2-7, with TRBD1 matching over 7 bases. CDR1 and CDR2 (germline): MDHEN, SYDVKM. With V trimmed by 7 bases and J by 2 bases, 11 bases remained unmatched. The CDR3 loop spans 15 amino acids. CDR3 sequence reads: CASTSMGTATYEQYV. The CDR3, as DNA: TGTGCCAGCACTTCGATGGGGACAGCCACCTACGAGCAGTACGTC.

The chain recombines TRBV7-8 with TRBJ2-3; the D gene is possibly TRBD2 (6 bases). This CDR3 spans 14 amino acids. V lost 0 bases, J lost 3 bases, and 7 bases lay in between. Germline CDR1 SGHVS, CDR2 FQNEAQ. The CDR3 reads CASSLAGGTDTQYF. The CDR3 DNA reads as TGTGCCAGCAGCTTAGCGGGAGGTACAGATACGCAGTATTTT. The whole variable domain, remainder taken from reference TRBV7-8 and TRBJ2-3, is GAGVSQSPRYKVAKRGQDVALRCDPISGHVSLFWYQQALGQGPEFLTYFQNEAQLDKSGLPSDRFFAERPEGSVSTLKIQRTQQEDSAVYLCASSLAGGTDTQYFGPGTRLTVL.

CDR3 in DNA: TGTGCCAGCAGCGCTATACATGGCTACACCTTC. This encodes CASSAIHGYTF. This chain uses TRBV5-6 with TRBJ1-2; the D is unclear. V was shortened by 4 bases and J by 6 bases, with 7 bases between the two germline ends. The length of the CDR3 is 11 residues. Germline CDR1 SGHDT, CDR2 YYEEEE.

The chain employs TRBV2 and TRBJ2-3, with 7 positions matching TRBD1. The CDR3 has 12 amino acids. Trimming cost V 10 bases and J 1 base; bases outside gene matches: 2. The germline CDR1 and CDR2 sequences are SNHLY and FYNNEI. DNA of the CDR3: TGTGCCATCCAGGGGGGCACAGATACGCAGTATTTT. It codes for CAIQGGTDTQYF.

This chain connects TRBV20-1 to TRBJ2-2; tentatively, D is TRBD2 (6 bases). CDR1 DFQATT and CDR2 SNEGSKA come from the germline V gene (reference sequence). V shed 8 bases and J shed 7 bases, with 11 bases lying between them. This CDR3 is built from 11 residues. CDR3 sequence (DNA): TGCAGTCAGGCCGGGGGCGGGGAGCTGTTTTTT. Protein: CSQAGGGELFF.

The chain employs TRBV5-1 and TRBJ1-4; possibly TRBD1 for D (6 bases). From germline, CDR1 is SGHRS and CDR2 YFSETQ. The CDR3 has 15 amino acids. V was trimmed by 2 bases and J by 1 base, leaving 9 bases between them. The DNA of the CDR3 is TGCGCCAGCAGCTTCATCAGGGGAACTAATGAAAAACTGTTTTTT. It codes for CASSFIRGTNEKLFF.

The chain links TRBV5-6 to TRBJ2-7, with TRBD1 as a possible D gene (7 bases). Trimming shortened V by 0 bases and J by 1 base, and 11 bases separated the two germline ends. The length of the CDR3 is 15 residues. Germline assignment: CDR1 SGHDT and CDR2 YYEEEE. DNA for the CDR3: TGTGCCAGCAGCTTGGCGGCGGGACAGTCCTACGAGCAGTACTTC. This translates into CASSLAAGQSYEQYF.

V usage is TRBV6-4 and J usage is TRBJ2-3; D gene ambiguous. CDR3 length: 13 residues. Trimming took off 5 bases at V and 2 bases at J, with 8 bases between the two ends. Germline V CDR1 and CDR2: MRHNA, SNTAGT. Here the CDR3 DNA reads TGTGCCAGCAGTTCCGGGTCCACAGATACGCAGTATTTT. Protein: CASSSGSTDTQYF.

This sequence joins TRBV13 and TRBJ1-6; D is undetermined. The CDR3 has 12 residues. Germline loops: CDR1 PRHDT, CDR2 FYEKMQ (reference sequence). The V end was cut by 4 bases, the J end by 6 bases, with 4 bases between. The CDR3 coding sequence is TGTGCCAGCAGCTCCCGTAATTCACCCCTCCACTTT. It is translated as CASSSRNSPLHF.

J is TRBJ1-1 and V is TRBV27; the D gene is possibly TRBD1 (5 bases). V was pared by 6 bases and J by 7 bases, with 12 bases between. The CDR3 totals 12 residues. From germline, CDR1 is MNHEY and CDR2 SMNVEV (reference sequence). The CDR3, as DNA: TGTGCCAGCAGCCTTTGGGGGGATGAAGCTTTCTTT. Its translation is CASSLWGDEAFF.

This chain joins TRBV9 and TRBJ1-2; D perhaps matches TRBD1 (6 bases). The CDR3 has 15 amino acids. Trimming removed 2 bases at V and 4 bases at J, with 15 bases between. From germline, CDR1 is SGDLS and CDR2 YYNGEE. The CDR3 sequence: CASSVGQQTSYGYTF. In DNA form, the CDR3 reads TGTGCCAGCAGCGTTGGACAGCAAACCTCCTATGGCTACACCTTC.

The chain combines TRBV7-9 with TRBJ2-6; D is perhaps TRBD1 (5 bases). This CDR3 spans 15 amino acids. Per germline, CDR1 SEHNR and CDR2 FQNEAQ (reference sequence). Trimming pared 4 bases from V and 0 bases from J, leaving 7 bases between. The CDR3 is CASSSGFSGANVLTF. CDR3 DNA: TGTGCCAGCAGCTCAGGGTTCTCTGGGGCCAACGTCCTGACTTTC.

V and J are TRBV10-3 and TRBJ2-7, with 8 bases identical to TRBD1. J was trimmed by 4 bases and V by 5 bases; bases with no gene match: 1. This CDR3 spans 12 amino acids. CDR1 and CDR2 from the germline V gene are ENHRY and SYGVKD. CDR3 sequence reads: CAISRTGYEQYF. The CDR3 DNA follows: TGTGCCATCAGTCGGACAGGGTACGAGCAGTACTTC.

The chain employs TRBV2 and TRBJ1-1, with 10 positions matching TRBD1. CDR3 size: 14 residues. The germline V gene encodes CDR1 SNHLY and CDR2 FYNNEI. The junction had 6 bases not matched to a gene; V was cut back by 7 bases and J by 4 bases. This chain's CDR3 is CASIWGQGFTEAFF. The CDR3 DNA sequence: TGTGCCAGCATTTGGGGACAGGGGTTCACTGAAGCTTTCTTT.